Below are 17 T cell receptor beta chains sequenced from a single sample in a study of T cells in Graves' hyperthyroidism and ophthalmopathy. Amplification of TCR beta CDR3 regions used RNA as the template. TCR CDR3 underwent first-round RT-PCR with the HTBI primer set. TCRdb called the multiplex PCR reads again in MiXCR, with one record for every CDR3 protein. Of 500,000 to 750,000 distinct CDR3 sequences in the sample, over 12% were seen once. Material for sequencing was blood. The receptor set was obtained from a woman under 30 with Graves' ophthalmopathy.

This clonotype has a handful of counts. This chain joins TRBV24-1 and TRBJ2-3; no clear D gene. This CDR3 comprises 12 residues. CDR1 is KGHDR and CDR2 is SFDVKD in the germline V gene. V lost 10 bases and J 6 bases, leaving 13 bases between the germline ends. The CDR3 nucleotides read TGTGCCACTGGTAACTGGAAGGATACGCAGTATTTT. Translation gives CATGNWKDTQYF.

Ten or more counts support this clonotype. The chain uses TRBV5-8 and TRBJ1-1; possibly TRBD1 for D (5 bases). Germline V lookup: CDR1 SGHTS, CDR2 YDEGEE. The CDR3 covers 16 residues. The V and J ends lost 0 bases and 1 base respectively, with 13 bases between them. CDR3 region: CASSLGAGRGNTEAFF. The CDR3 DNA reads as TGTGCCAGCAGCTTGGGGGCGGGGAGGGGGAACACTGAAGCTTTCTTT.

Many counts were recorded for this clonotype. This rearrangement joins TRBV6-2 or TRBV6-3 to TRBJ2-2; 9 positions match TRBD2. This CDR3 comprises 20 residues. Germline V gives CDR1 MNHEY, CDR2 SVGEGT. J lost 1 base, V lost 5 bases, and 17 bases had no gene match. The CDR3 spells CASSHEGIPSGAENTGELFF. The CDR3 bases are TGTGCCAGCAGTCACGAGGGCATACCTAGCGGGGCAGAGAACACCGGGGAGCTGTTTTTT.

The sample holds a few counts of this clonotype. This sequence joins TRBV14 and TRBJ1-1; D is ambiguous. The CDR3 has 13 amino acids. V lost 8 bases and J 4 bases, leaving 14 bases between the germline ends. From germline, CDR1 is SGHDN and CDR2 FVKESK. The CDR3 protein is CASGLNSGTEAFF. CDR3 nucleotide sequence: TGTGCCAGCGGCCTTAATTCGGGCACTGAAGCTTTCTTT.

This clonotype was detected ten times or more. The CDR3 here is CASSLVGPTYEQYF. The DNA of the CDR3 is TGTGCCAGCAGTTTGGTCGGACCAACCTACGAGCAGTACTTC. J is TRBJ2-7 and V is TRBV27; D is unclear. CDR1 and CDR2 (germline): MNHEY, SMNVEV (reference sequence). The CDR3 spans 14 residues. V lost 3 bases, J lost 2 bases, and 11 bases lay in between.

This clonotype was seen at least ten times. The J gene is TRBJ1-5, the V gene TRBV20-1; weak D call: TRBD1 (6 bases). CDR1 is DFQATT, CDR2 SNEGSKA, per germline (reference sequence). The CDR3 is 14 residues long. The V gene lost 6 bases and the J gene lost 7 bases, with 19 bases spanning the gap. The CDR3, as DNA: TGCAGTGCACTGACAGGAGAGTGGGCCCAGCCCCAGCATTTT. Protein sequence: CSALTGEWAQPQHF.

This clonotype was seen ten or more times. The chain joins TRBV7-8 to TRBJ2-1; D may correspond to TRBD1 or TRBD2 (6 bases each). Germline CDR1 and CDR2: SGHVS and FQNEAQ. V was pared by 1 base and J by 0 bases, with 10 bases between. The CDR3 is 16 residues long. The CDR3 is CASSLEGGASYNEQFF. CDR3 nucleotides: TGTGCCAGCAGCTTAGAGGGGGGAGCCTCCTACAATGAGCAGTTCTTC.

Turning to this clonotype: An end of the junction differs from the germline gene, which may be a read error. This sequence joins TRBV29-1 and TRBJ2-7, with 10 bases matching TRBD1. The CDR3 is made up of 12 amino acids. Germline lookup yields CDR1 SQVTM and CDR2 ANQGSEA. In DNA, the CDR3 is TGCGGCGTTGGTGACAGGGGGCCCGAGCAGTACTTC. This encodes CGVGDRGPEQYF.

This clonotype occurred many times. This rearrangement joins TRBV12-3 or TRBV12-4 to TRBJ2-3; the D call may be TRBD1 or TRBD2 (6 bases each). The CDR3 sequence is 13 residues long. The V end lost 6 bases, the J end lost 4 bases, and 11 bases lay between the germline ends. As DNA, the CDR3 is TGTGCCAGCAGCCGTGGGGGGCCAGATACGCAGTATTTT. It yields the protein CASSRGGPDTQYF.

This clonotype was detected many times. The CDR3 nucleotides are TGTGCCAGCAGCCAAGAGGAGTATGTGGTTCCAGGGTTGGTCGAAAAACTGTTTTTT. As protein: CASSQEEYVVPGLVEKLFF. This rearrangement joins TRBV3-1 to TRBJ1-4; a possible D gene is TRBD1 (5 bases). Germline V gives CDR1 LGHDT, CDR2 YNNKEL (reference sequence). V dropped 0 bases and J dropped 8 bases, with 25 bases sitting between them. This CDR3 has 19 amino acids.

V is TRBV20-1 and J is TRBJ1-5; D is undetermined. V was clipped by 1 base and J by 4 bases, with 14 bases between them. The germline V gene encodes CDR1 DFQATT and CDR2 SNEGSKA (reference sequence). The CDR3 length is 15 residues. CDR3 nucleotide sequence: TGCAGTGCTAGAGGGACCCCCGGACGAAATCAGCCCCAGCATTTT. It is translated as CSARGTPGRNQPQHF.

This clonotype was seen at least ten times. The rearrangement uses TRBV29-1 and TRBJ2-7, with D perhaps TRBD1 (6 bases). This CDR3 region has 13 residues. Germline assignment: CDR1 SQVTM and CDR2 ANQGSEA. V was trimmed by 3 bases and J by 6 bases, leaving 15 bases between them. For the CDR3, the DNA is TGCAGCGTTGAGGCGTGGGCAGGGGTCGAGCAGTACTTC. Translation gives CSVEAWAGVEQYF.

This clonotype showed up many times. V gene TRBV20-1 combines with J gene TRBJ1-5; D unclear. V was pared by 7 bases and J by 4 bases, with 11 bases between. Germline CDR1 and CDR2: DFQATT and SNEGSKA (reference sequence). The CDR3 has 12 residues. The DNA of the CDR3 is TGCAGTGGAGGAGGCCCTAATCAGCCCCAGCATTTT. This codes for CSGGGPNQPQHF.

At least ten counts were recorded for this clonotype. The rearrangement joins TRBV6-2 or TRBV6-3 to TRBJ1-1; D perhaps matches TRBD1 (6 bases). V lost 6 bases to trimming and J lost 1 base, with 15 bases between them. Germline lookup yields CDR1 MNHEY and CDR2 SVGEGT. CDR3 length equals 15 residues. CDR3 region: CASRPLGQQNTEAFF. Here the CDR3 DNA reads TGTGCCAGCAGACCCCTTGGACAGCAGAACACTGAAGCTTTCTTT.

Many counts were recorded for this clonotype. V gene TRBV5-1 combines with J gene TRBJ1-3; 8 bases line up with TRBD1. CDR1 is SGHRS and CDR2 is YFSETQ in the germline V gene. CDR3 size: 16 residues. After removal of 4 bases from V and 8 bases from J, the junction contained 14 bases not matched to a gene. The CDR3 protein is CASSLIGQGGGDTIYF. In DNA, the CDR3 is TGCGCCAGCAGCCTGATCGGACAGGGTGGAGGAGACACCATATATTTT.

In regard to this clonotype: A read error may be the cause here, since a much bigger clone is one base away. The chain recombines TRBV3-1 with TRBJ2-3, with 8 positions matching TRBD2. V shed 3 bases, J shed 4 bases, and the junction held 9 bases outside the gene matches. This CDR3 has 16 residues. Germline CDR1 reads LGHDT; CDR2 reads YNNKEL (reference sequence). The CDR3 nucleotides are TGTGCCAGCAGCCAGGAGGCAGCGGGAGAGCCAGATACGCAGTATTTT. Translating it yields CASSQEAAGEPDTQYF.

The J gene is TRBJ2-1, the V gene TRBV15; 14 bases line up with TRBD2. Trimming cost V 2 bases and J 0 bases; bases outside gene matches: 12. The CDR3 is 21 amino acids. Per germline, CDR1 LNHNV and CDR2 YYDKDF (reference sequence). The chain's CDR3 is CATSRPRTSGRWVLSYNEQFF. CDR3 bases: TGTGCCACCAGCAGACCCCGGACTAGCGGGAGGTGGGTTCTCTCCTACAATGAGCAGTTCTTC.